The 13 T cell receptor beta chains listed next were all sequenced from one sample in a study of cytomegalovirus exposure and HLA in healthy donors. The PCR ran on 60 Vbeta and 13 Jbeta primers. The repertoire was sequenced with immunoSEQ multiplex PCR; TCRdb's copy has only in-frame clones and lacks some. The sample includes some 160,000 clones, roughly three quarters of them seen just once. Sequencing was done on a sample of PBMCs. The receptors shown here come from a woman between 40 and 50 years old in good health and CMV-seronegative.

The rearrangement uses TRBV19 and TRBJ1-5; D not certain. This CDR3 is built from 13 residues. Trimming pared 3 bases from V and 6 bases from J, leaving 9 bases between. Germline assignment: CDR1 LNHDA and CDR2 SQIVND (reference sequence). CDR3 nucleotide sequence: TGTGCCAGTAGTATTGACATTCGTCAGCCCCAGCATTTT. Protein sequence: CASSIDIRQPQHF. The full variable domain, in which reference TRBV19 and TRBJ1-5 provide the parts outside the CDR3, is DGGITQSPKYLFRKEGQNVTLSCEQNLNHDAMYWYRQDPGQGLRLIYYSQIVNDFQKGDIAEGYSVSREKKESFPLTVTSAQKNPTAFYLCASSIDIRQPQHFGDGTRLSIL.

The rearrangement joins TRBV7-6 to TRBJ2-5; the match to TRBD2 covers 15 bases. There are 17 residues in the CDR3. CDR1 SGHVS and CDR2 FNYEAQ come from the germline V gene. Trimming at V came to 1 base and at J to 0 bases, leaving 0 bases not matched to a gene. The CDR3 sequence is CASSLGTSGRDQETQYF. The DNA for the CDR3 is TGTGCCAGCAGCTTAGGGACTAGCGGGAGGGACCAAGAGACCCAGTACTTC.

This sequence joins TRBV5-1 and TRBJ1-1, with a weak D call TRBD1 (5 bases). This CDR3 is 15 amino acids long. The germline V and J ends were trimmed by 0 bases and 3 bases, with 12 bases remaining between them. Germline CDR1 reads SGHRS; CDR2 reads YFSETQ. The CDR3 bases are TGCGCCAGCAGCTTGGTTTTGGGAGGGGACACTGAAGCTTTCTTT. Its protein is CASSLVLGGDTEAFF.

V and J are TRBV27 and TRBJ1-2; TRBD1 aligns across 7 bases. This CDR3 contains 14 residues. The germline gives CDR1 MNHEY, CDR2 SMNVEV (reference sequence). The junction had 3 bases not matched to a gene; V was cut back by 2 bases and J by 3 bases. The CDR3: CASSLDRDYYGYTF. CDR3 DNA: TGTGCCAGCAGTTTAGACAGGGATTACTATGGCTACACCTTC.

The chain recombines TRBV5-4 with TRBJ2-5; 11 nucleotides align to TRBD1. Germline loops: CDR1 SGHNT, CDR2 YYREEE (reference sequence). The CDR3 extends over 16 amino acids. J was trimmed by 7 bases and V by 6 bases; bases with no gene match: 14. CDR3 region: CASKPSMGDRGGTQYF. The CDR3 nucleotides are TGTGCCAGCAAACCCTCCATGGGGGACAGGGGGGGGACCCAGTACTTC.

V usage is TRBV30 and J usage is TRBJ2-7, with D possibly TRBD2 on 6 matching bases. The CDR3 sequence is 15 residues long. Germline CDR1 and CDR2: GTSNPN and SVGIG (reference sequence). V dropped 0 bases and J dropped 4 bases, with 16 bases sitting between them. The CDR3 sequence is CAWSVHEAGKYEQYF. In DNA form, the CDR3 reads TGTGCCTGGAGTGTACATGAGGCGGGGAAATACGAGCAGTACTTC. Drawing the rest from reference TRBV30 and TRBJ2-7, the complete variable domain is SQTIHQWPATLVQPVGSPLSLECTVEGTSNPNLYWYRQAAGRGLQLLFYSVGIGQISSEVPQNLSASRPQDRQFILSSKKLLLSDSGFYLCAWSVHEAGKYEQYFGPGTRLTVT.

The chain uses TRBV19 and TRBJ1-2; D is unresolved. CDR3 size: 14 residues. Trimming stripped 7 bases from V and 6 bases from J, with 18 bases between. CDR1 LNHDA and CDR2 SQIVND come from the germline V gene (reference sequence). The CDR3 DNA reads TGTGCCAGTAACCCAGCCTATCGGGAAGATGGCTACACCTTC. Translating gives CASNPAYREDGYTF.

The rearrangement joins TRBV9 to TRBJ1-2, with D unclear. V was clipped by 2 bases and J by 2 bases, with 7 bases between them. The germline CDR1 and CDR2 sequences are SGDLS and YYNGEE. This CDR3 spans 13 amino acids. The CDR3 DNA sequence: TGTGCCAGCAGCGTCCGGGGAAACTATGGCTACACCTTC. Its protein product is CASSVRGNYGYTF.

The gene calls are TRBV11-2 and TRBJ1-1; no reliable D call. The CDR3 loop spans 15 amino acids. V was trimmed by 1 base and J by 0 bases, leaving 9 bases between them. Germline V gives CDR1 SGHAT, CDR2 FQNNGV. The CDR3: CASSLGPGMNTEAFF. The CDR3 coding sequence is TGTGCCAGCAGCTTAGGGCCGGGGATGAACACTGAAGCTTTCTTT.

J is TRBJ1-5 and V is TRBV27, with a possible D match to TRBD1 (6 bases). From germline, CDR1 is MNHEY and CDR2 SMNVEV (reference sequence). The CDR3 runs 16 residues. V was clipped by 2 bases and J by 1 base, with 12 bases between them. The CDR3 DNA sequence: TGTGCCAGCAGTTTAGGTCCAGGGGCGAGCAATCAGCCCCAGCATTTT. Translated, it gives CASSLGPGASNQPQHF.

The chain links TRBV9 to TRBJ2-1; 7 bases match TRBD1. J lost 1 base, V lost 4 bases, and 2 bases had no gene match. The germline V gene has CDR1 SGDLS and CDR2 YYNGEE. This CDR3 comprises 14 residues. The CDR3 coding sequence is TGTGCCAGCAGCTTGACAGGGTCCTACAATGAGCAGTTCTTC. Amino acid sequence: CASSLTGSYNEQFF.

This clone was picked up a small number of times. The J gene is TRBJ2-5, the V gene TRBV29-1; D remains unclear. The germline V and J ends were trimmed by 0 bases and 1 base, with 3 bases remaining between them. The CDR3 length is 12 residues. Germline V CDR1 and CDR2: SQVTM, ANQGSEA. CDR3 residues: CSVEDSQETQYF. The CDR3 region has the DNA TGCAGCGTTGAAGACAGCCAAGAGACCCAGTACTTC.

The chain joins TRBV15 to TRBJ2-5; no clear D. Germline CDR1 LNHNV, CDR2 YYDKDF (reference sequence). CDR3 length: 14 residues. V dropped 0 bases and J dropped 5 bases, with 10 bases sitting between them. The CDR3 sequence: CATSREATGETQYF. As DNA, the CDR3 is TGTGCCACCAGCAGAGAAGCGACCGGGGAGACCCAGTACTTC.